Reported below is one T cell receptor beta chain. Antigen: not known. The sample is drawn from a study of blood T cells in healthy people across ages. Extractions gave at least 5.5 micrograms of total RNA per sample. Combining a sample-barcoded 5' primer with a J-beta primer mix, a second PCR ran for about 7 to 11 cycles. TCRdb re-called the 5' RACE reads through MiXCR, storing one row per CDR3 protein. The sample lists about 500,000 distinct CDR3 sequences; more than 20% were seen once. Regarding the study as a whole: The study found TCR beta diversity correlated strongly with naive T cell percentage.

The data also belong to a second study, concerning T cells of mothers and their children. That study adds: A few healthy Caucasian mothers served as donors, and their six children did as well. Overlap ran slightly, non-significantly higher for related than unrelated mother-child pairs.

This receptor was taken from a boy younger than 18 in good health. Sequencing was performed on blood.

This CDR3 reads CASSRVSGSSDEQFF. CDR3 in DNA: TGTGCCAGCAGCCGCGTTAGCGGGAGCTCCGATGAGCAGTTCTTC. The chain links TRBV3-1 to TRBJ2-1; 9 nucleotides agree with TRBD2. J was trimmed by 8 bases and V by 4 bases; bases with no gene match: 9. Germline lookup yields CDR1 LGHDT and CDR2 YNNKEL (reference sequence). This CDR3 comprises 15 residues.